This entry lists 25 T cell receptor beta chains sequenced from one sample in a study of identical twins. One entry per CDR3 protein results from TCRdb running MiXCR on the 5' RACE reads. The sample lists a few hundred thousand distinct CDR3 sequences; approximately 16% were seen once. These records were also assigned to another study, of yellow fever vaccine responses in identical twins.

Sequences were obtained from CD4+ T cells sorted from blood. The receptor set was obtained from a woman in her late teens or twenties in good health.

This clonotype was seen more than once but under ten times. The chain joins TRBV2 to TRBJ2-3; 12 bases map to TRBD2. The CDR3 length is 18 residues. Trimming removed 6 bases from V and 0 bases from J; junction bases left unmatched: 10. The germline V gene encodes CDR1 SNHLY and CDR2 FYNNEI. This chain's CDR3 is CASRELRTSGTSTDTQYF. DNA of the CDR3: TGTGCCAGCAGGGAACTTAGGACTAGCGGGACTAGCACAGATACGCAGTATTTT.

The chain is built from TRBV20-1 and TRBJ2-5, with D perhaps given as TRBD1 or TRBD2 (5 bases each). Germline V lookup: CDR1 DFQATT, CDR2 SNEGSKA (reference sequence). This CDR3 is built from 12 residues. Trimming took off 3 bases at V and 10 bases at J, with 15 bases between the two ends. CDR3 nucleotide sequence: TGCAGTGCTAGGGTGGGACCATTTAGCCAGTACTTC. It encodes CSARVGPFSQYF.

This clonotype was detected many times. The rearrangement uses TRBV12-3 or TRBV12-4 and TRBJ1-1, with D uncertain. This CDR3 has 14 amino acids. V gave up 3 bases and J gave up 2 bases, with 10 bases separating them. The CDR3 protein is CASSFKGGNTEAFF. The DNA for the CDR3 is TGTGCCAGCAGTTTCAAGGGAGGTAACACTGAAGCTTTCTTT.

This clonotype showed up just a few times. The V call is TRBV4-1, the J call TRBJ1-1; no clear D. Trimming cost V 0 bases and J 2 bases, with 10 bases left between them. The germline gives CDR1 MGHRA, CDR2 YSYEKL. This CDR3 is 15 amino acids long. CDR3 DNA: TGCGCCAGCAGCCAAGATCTCGCGCGAAACACTGAAGCTTTCTTT. Amino acid sequence: CASSQDLARNTEAFF.

This clonotype was seen at least ten times. The V and J genes are TRBV15 and TRBJ2-2, with D unclear. Germline V gives CDR1 LNHNV, CDR2 YYDKDF (reference sequence). This CDR3 is 13 amino acids long. V was pared by 7 bases and J by 0 bases, with 6 bases between. The CDR3 here is CATKTANTGELFF. Here the CDR3 DNA reads TGTGCCACCAAAACCGCGAACACCGGGGAGCTGTTTTTT.

This clonotype was detected only a few times. This chain links TRBV5-1 with TRBJ2-1, with 8 bases fitting TRBD1. Trimming at V came to 3 bases and at J to 8 bases, leaving 7 bases not matched to a gene. From germline, CDR1 is SGHRS and CDR2 YFSETQ. CDR3 length equals 14 residues. CDR3 DNA sequence: TGCGCCAGCAGCTGGTTACAGGGGGTGGATGAGCAGTTCTTC. It yields the protein CASSWLQGVDEQFF.

The rearrangement joins TRBV24-1 to TRBJ2-1; 7 bases agree with TRBD2. V dropped 4 bases and J dropped 5; count of bases not matched to a gene: 7. The CDR3 runs to 15 residues. Per the germline V gene, CDR1 is KGHDR and CDR2 is SFDVKD. For the CDR3, the DNA is TGTGCCACCAGTGACCCCGGGACTACGGACAATGAGCAGTTCTTC. Protein sequence: CATSDPGTTDNEQFF.

The chain recombines TRBV5-1 with TRBJ2-2, with D hard to call. The V end lost 0 bases, the J end lost 6 bases, and 9 bases lay between the germline ends. The CDR3 extends over 14 amino acids. CDR1 and CDR2 (germline): SGHRS, YFSETQ. The CDR3 DNA reads as TGCGCCAGCAGCTTGGGGCAGGCCGCCGGGGAGCTGTTTTTT. Residues: CASSLGQAAGELFF.

In this sample, this clonotype turned up a few times. The chain joins TRBV4-2 to TRBJ2-1; D is unclear. CDR1 LGHNA and CDR2 YNFKEQ come from the germline V gene. The CDR3 consists of 16 residues. Trimming stripped 0 bases from V and 0 bases from J, with 9 bases between. CDR3 sequence: CASSQDGPISYNEQFF. The CDR3 nucleotides are TGTGCCAGCAGCCAAGATGGGCCGATCTCCTACAATGAGCAGTTCTTC.

This clonotype was picked up a small number of times. This chain joins TRBV7-9 and TRBJ2-4, with 9 bases matching TRBD1. CDR3 size: 15 residues. The V gene end was trimmed by 4 bases and the J gene end by 3 bases; junction bases not matched to a gene: 4. Looked up from germline, CDR1 is SEHNR and CDR2 is FQNEAQ (reference sequence). The chain's CDR3 is CASSWDREGKNIQYF. The CDR3 nucleotides read TGTGCCAGCAGCTGGGACAGGGAGGGCAAAAACATTCAGTACTTC.

The CDR3 DNA sequence: TGTGCCAGCAGGTCTGGGTCTTGGGACGGGGAGCTGTTTTTT. It yields the protein CASRSGSWDGELFF. The V call is TRBV7-2, the J call TRBJ2-2; D is undetermined. The CDR3 length is 14 residues. Germline CDR1 SGHTA, CDR2 FQGNSA. Trimming left V 6 bases short and J 7 bases short, with 15 bases between.

V gene TRBV12-3 or TRBV12-4 combines with J gene TRBJ2-2; 12 nucleotides line up with TRBD2. CDR3 length equals 15 residues. The trim removed 6 bases at V and 6 bases at J, leaving 5 bases unmatched. The chain's CDR3 is CASSNLAGGAGELFF. The CDR3 DNA reads TGTGCCAGCAGCAATCTAGCGGGGGGGGCCGGGGAGCTGTTTTTT.

In its sample, this clonotype was seen a few times. The rearrangement uses TRBV12-3 or TRBV12-4 and TRBJ1-2, with D possibly matching TRBD1 (6 bases). The CDR3 loop spans 13 amino acids. V gave up 0 bases and J gave up 8 bases, with 10 bases separating them. The CDR3 here is CASSLAGGEGYTF. Written as DNA, the CDR3 is TGTGCCAGCAGTTTAGCGGGGGGCGAGGGCTACACCTTC.

This chain connects TRBV6-5 to TRBJ2-1, with TRBD2 identical over 9 bases. CDR1 MNHEY and CDR2 SVGAGI come from the germline V gene. The V and J ends lost 2 bases and 4 bases, in that order; junction bases with no gene match: 3. The CDR3 consists of 15 residues. In DNA form, the CDR3 reads TGTGCCAGCAGTTACGGGCTAGCGGGGTACAATGAGCAGTTCTTC. This translates into CASSYGLAGYNEQFF.

This rearrangement joins TRBV3-1 to TRBJ2-1; 12 nucleotides agree with TRBD2. Germline V CDR1 and CDR2: LGHDT, YNNKEL (reference sequence). J gave up 3 bases and V 4 bases, and 7 bases lay outside the gene matches. This CDR3 region has 17 residues. For the CDR3, the DNA is TGTGCCAGCAGCCCTCGGACTAGCGGGGACTACTACAATGAGCAGTTCTTC. It specifies CASSPRTSGDYYNEQFF.

This clonotype has a handful of counts. The V and J genes are TRBV9 and TRBJ2-2, with 9 bases identical to TRBD2. Trimming at V came to 0 bases and at J to 6 bases, leaving 3 bases not matched to a gene. The germline gives CDR1 SGDLS, CDR2 YYNGEE. The CDR3 totals 15 residues. The CDR3 DNA is TGTGCCAGCAGCGTAGGAGCGGGAGGCGCCGGGGAGCTGTTTTTT. Translating it yields CASSVGAGGAGELFF.

This clonotype was recorded a few times. Here the CDR3 DNA reads TGTGCCAGCAGCGTAGAGACGGAGGAGCTGTTTTTT. It is translated as CASSVETEELFF. V is TRBV9 and J is TRBJ2-2; D remains unclear. Trimming removed 0 bases from V and 10 bases from J, with 7 bases in between. The CDR3 runs to 12 residues. CDR1 SGDLS and CDR2 YYNGEE come from the germline V gene.

Only a few counts were recorded for this clonotype. The chain couples TRBV9 to TRBJ2-1; D is undetermined. Germline V lookup: CDR1 SGDLS, CDR2 YYNGEE. This CDR3 has 14 amino acids. V lost 3 bases to trimming and J lost 5 bases, with 12 bases between them. The CDR3 here is CASSAVTINNEQFF. DNA of the CDR3: TGTGCCAGCAGCGCGGTAACTATCAACAATGAGCAGTTCTTC.

V is TRBV7-9 and J is TRBJ2-5; D remains ambiguous. The CDR3 is 13 amino acids. CDR1 and CDR2 (germline): SEHNR, FQNEAQ (reference sequence). The germline V and J ends were trimmed by 7 bases and 5 bases, with 14 bases remaining between them. CDR3 loop: CASTLRAPETQYF. The CDR3 DNA reads as TGTGCCAGCACCCTAAGGGCGCCGGAGACCCAGTACTTC.

This clonotype was detected only a few times. The V call is TRBV29-1, the J call TRBJ2-7, with D possibly called TRBD1 or TRBD2 (6 bases each). This CDR3 has 14 amino acids. Germline CDR1 and CDR2: SQVTM and ANQGSEA. V dropped 4 bases and J dropped 2 bases, with 15 bases sitting between them. CDR3 sequence: CSVGGALTPYEQYF. Written as DNA, the CDR3 is TGCAGCGTTGGGGGGGCCCTCACCCCCTACGAGCAGTACTTC.

This clonotype has only a few counts. The rearrangement links TRBV9 to TRBJ2-7; D gene uncertain. Between the trimmed V and J ends, which lost 0 bases and 7 bases, there was a span of 11 bases. Germline CDR1 is SGDLS and CDR2 is YYNGEE. CDR3 length: 13 residues. The CDR3 spells CASSVGTFGEQYF. The CDR3 nucleotides read TGTGCCAGCAGCGTAGGGACCTTCGGTGAGCAGTACTTC.

CDR3 in DNA: TGTGCCAGCAGCTTAGTACAGCGCCCTTACAATGAGCAGTTCTTC. Amino acids: CASSLVQRPYNEQFF. The genes are TRBV7-2 and TRBJ2-1; D gene uncertain. Germline lookup yields CDR1 SGHTA and CDR2 FQGNSA. Trimming pared 1 base from V and 4 bases from J, leaving 11 bases between. This CDR3 has 15 amino acids.

A few counts support this clonotype. The chain combines TRBV7-9 with TRBJ2-2; 9 nucleotides line up with TRBD2. V was clipped by 6 bases and J by 7 bases; unmatched bases: 6. The V gene's germline CDR1 is SEHNR and CDR2 FQNEAQ (reference sequence). CDR3 size: 14 residues. The CDR3 protein is CASRTGTSFGELFF. The DNA of the CDR3 is TGTGCCAGCAGAACCGGGACTAGCTTCGGGGAGCTGTTTTTT. Combining the CDR3 with reference TRBV7-9 and TRBJ2-2 gives the whole variable domain DTGVSQNPRHKITKRGQNVTFRCDPISEHNRLYWYRQTLGQGPEFLTYFQNEAQLEKSRLLSDRFSAERPKGSFSTLEIQRTEQGDSAMYLCASRTGTSFGELFFGEGSRLTVL.

This clonotype occurred a few times. The chain joins TRBV5-6 to TRBJ2-1; D is uncertain. V gave up 0 bases and J gave up 2 bases, with 9 bases separating them. CDR3 length: 15 amino acids. Germline V lookup: CDR1 SGHDT, CDR2 YYEEEE. DNA of the CDR3: TGTGCCAGCAGCTTGGACGGGTCGACCTACAATGAGCAGTTCTTC. Encoded protein: CASSLDGSTYNEQFF.

J is TRBJ2-1 and V is TRBV11-3; 7 bases are shared with TRBD1. This CDR3 region has 15 residues. V gave up 5 bases and J gave up 6 bases; unmatched junction bases: 10. CDR1 is SGHNT and CDR2 is YENEEA in the germline V gene. Here the CDR3 reads CASSVSSGTANEQFF. The CDR3 DNA sequence: TGTGCCAGCAGCGTCTCCTCCGGGACAGCCAATGAGCAGTTCTTC.